These 12 T cell receptor beta chains originate from one sample sequenced in a study of shared clonotypes between healthy human individuals. Here immunoSEQ multiplex PCR was the method, and the copy in TCRdb shows in-frame clones only, minus some. The sample yields 2 million to 3 million clones, over 85% seen once. The sample consisted of naive CD4+ T cells from PBMCs. Subset: CD45RA+ positively selected. The origin of the receptors is a man aged 18 to 30 in good health. Some clones in this sample may be carry-over from other donors' samples.

The chain combines TRBV5-1 with TRBJ2-1; 8 bases line up with TRBD2. The V segment lost 4 bases and the J segment 9 bases; nucleotides outside the gene matches: 15. Germline V lookup: CDR1 SGHRS, CDR2 YFSETQ. This CDR3 is built from 16 residues. CDR3 sequence (DNA): TGCGCCAGCAGCCCCAGCGGGAGAGTAGGCGGTGGTGAGCAGTTCTTC. It codes for CASSPSGRVGGGEQFF.

The rearrangement links TRBV7-2 to TRBJ2-3; D remains unclear. Germline assignment: CDR1 SGHTA and CDR2 FQGNSA. The CDR3 totals 15 residues. The V and J ends lost 5 bases and 2 bases respectively, with 14 bases between them. CDR3 sequence: CASSPPNSVTDTQYF. CDR3 in DNA: TGTGCCAGCAGCCCCCCGAACTCGGTCACAGATACGCAGTATTTT.

The chain recombines TRBV6-6 with TRBJ2-1, with D perhaps TRBD2 (6 bases). Per germline, CDR1 MNHNY and CDR2 SVGAGI (reference sequence). The CDR3 is 16 residues long. The V and J ends lost 0 bases and 3 bases respectively, with 12 bases between them. CDR3 DNA sequence: TGTGCCAGCAGTTACTCGGCGGGACTCGACTACAATGAGCAGTTCTTC. Translation: CASSYSAGLDYNEQFF.

This sequence joins TRBV7-8 and TRBJ2-5; unclear D gene. The germline V and J ends were trimmed by 1 base and 5 bases, with 14 bases remaining between them. In germline, CDR1 is SGHVS, CDR2 FQNEAQ. CDR3 size: 15 residues. CDR3 region: CASSLDSTGYETQYF. CDR3 nucleotide sequence: TGTGCCAGCAGCTTAGACTCCACCGGTTACGAGACCCAGTACTTC.

This rearrangement joins TRBV4-1 to TRBJ1-2; D perhaps matches TRBD1 (5 bases). Germline values: CDR1 MGHRA, CDR2 YSYEKL. Trimming left V 1 base short and J 4 bases short, with 7 bases between. This CDR3 is 13 amino acids long. For the CDR3, the DNA is TGCGCCAGCAGCCAAGGACAGAGCTATGGCTACACCTTC. It is translated as CASSQGQSYGYTF.

This clone was counted between two and nine times. The rearrangement joins TRBV4-1 to TRBJ1-5; no definite D call. V was pared by 6 bases and J by 0 bases, with 12 bases between. Germline V CDR1 and CDR2: MGHRA, YSYEKL. The CDR3 is 15 amino acids. The CDR3 DNA reads TGCGCCAGCAGTCGGACCACCCATAGCAATCAGCCCCAGCATTTT. It is translated as CASSRTTHSNQPQHF.

CDR3 nucleotides: TGTGCCAGCAGCTCGGCCGGGACAGGGATCACTGAAGCTTTCTTT. Translation: CASSSAGTGITEAFF. This chain links TRBV7-6 with TRBJ1-1, with 9 bases lining up with TRBD1. Trimming took 4 bases from V and 4 from J; bases not matched to a gene: 7. The CDR3 is made up of 15 amino acids. Germline loops: CDR1 SGHVS, CDR2 FNYEAQ. The variable domain in full, with the rest retrieved from reference TRBV7-6 and TRBJ1-1, is GAGVSQSPRYKVTKRGQDVALRCDPISGHVSLYWYRQALGQGPEFLTYFNYEAQQDKSGLPNDRFSAERPEGSISTLTIQRTEQRDSAMYRCASSSAGTGITEAFFGQGTRLTVV.

J is TRBJ2-1 and V is TRBV7-3; no clear D gene. Trimming shortened V by 1 base and J by 15 bases, and 13 bases separated the two germline ends. Germline V gene data show CDR1 as SGHTA and CDR2 as FQGTGA. The CDR3 length is 12 residues. The CDR3 coding sequence is TGTGCCAGCAGCTTAATTCCTGGTCCCCCGTTCTTC. It is translated as CASSLIPGPPFF.

The V and J genes are TRBV5-4 and TRBJ2-1; the D gene could be TRBD1 or TRBD2 (5 bases each). The CDR3 runs 14 residues. The germline V and J ends were trimmed by 3 bases and 4 bases, with 11 bases remaining between them. Per germline, CDR1 SGHNT and CDR2 YYREEE (reference sequence). The CDR3: CASSSGTTYNEQFF. In DNA form, the CDR3 reads TGTGCCAGCAGCTCCGGGACGACTTACAATGAGCAGTTCTTC.

The V call is TRBV28, the J call TRBJ1-5; D is unclear. The CDR3 spans 12 residues. V was pared by 4 bases and J by 5 bases, with 6 bases between. Looked up from germline, CDR1 is MDHEN and CDR2 is SYDVKM. The CDR3 loop reads CASSSADQPQHF. CDR3 nucleotide sequence: TGTGCCAGCAGTTCCGCCGATCAGCCCCAGCATTTT. Full variable domain (remainder filled in from reference TRBV28 and TRBJ1-5): DVKVTQSSRYLVKRTGEKVFLECVQDMDHENMFWYRQDPGLGLRLIYFSYDVKMKEKGDIPEGYSVSREKKERFSLILESASTNQTSMYLCASSSADQPQHFGDGTRLSIL.

The gene calls are TRBV10-3 and TRBJ2-7; a weak D match, TRBD2 (5 bases). Trimming stripped 2 bases from V and 7 bases from J, with 15 bases between. Per germline, CDR1 ENHRY and CDR2 SYGVKD. This CDR3 has 14 residues. The CDR3 nucleotides are TGTGCCATCAGTGAGGCCCCTTCCCCGGGGGAGCAGTACTTC. Encoded protein: CAISEAPSPGEQYF.

The rearrangement links TRBV5-6 to TRBJ1-2; no clear D. The CDR3 contains 14 residues. Germline V gene lookup returns CDR1 SGHDT and CDR2 YYEEEE. Trimming cost V 3 bases and J 8 bases, with 17 bases left between them. CDR3 in DNA: TGTGCCAGCAGCTCCGTTTCCAGCTCTGGGGGCTACACCTTC. This codes for CASSSVSSSGGYTF.